This entry lists 12 T cell receptor beta chains sequenced from one sample in a study of lymphopenia after photon versus proton radiotherapy. Data came from immunoSEQ multiplex PCR; TCRdb stores just in-frame clones and leaves some out. In the table there are about 18,000 clones, roughly nine tenths of which are singletons. The source was peripheral blood, collected from a patient treated with photon-based radiotherapy. Receptors were obtained from a woman in her thirties or forties with cholangiocarcinoma.

The V call is TRBV27, the J call TRBJ2-1, with TRBD2 matching over 9 bases. Germline values: CDR1 MNHEY, CDR2 SMNVEV (reference sequence). V gave up 2 bases and J gave up 9 bases; unmatched junction bases: 5. CDR3 length: 14 amino acids. CDR3 sequence reads: CASSLGQAGGEQFF. CDR3 DNA sequence: TGTGCCAGCAGTTTAGGGCAAGCGGGGGGTGAGCAGTTCTTC.

The chain combines TRBV27 with TRBJ1-1; D is unresolved. The CDR3 extends over 13 amino acids. The V gene's germline CDR1 is MNHEY and CDR2 SMNVEV (reference sequence). Trimming stripped 11 bases from V and 7 bases from J, with 20 bases between. The CDR3 nucleotides are TGTGCCGGGGAAGACTTGAGAATGGGTGAAGCTTTCTTT. It codes for CAGEDLRMGEAFF.

As to this clone: The junction shows a germline mismatch at one end, possibly a read error. J is TRBJ2-1 and V is TRBV27; TRBD2 agrees at 10 bases. CDR1 is MNHEY and CDR2 is SMNVEV in the germline V gene (reference sequence). The CDR3 consists of 13 residues. In DNA form, the CDR3 reads TGTGCCAGCAGTACCGGGACTAGCGCCCAAGGTGTCTTC. This sequence encodes CASSTGTSAQGVF.

This clone was seen only once. V gene TRBV28 combines with J gene TRBJ1-2, with TRBD1 matching over 9 bases. CDR3 size: 15 residues. CDR1 and CDR2 (germline): MDHEN, SYDVKM. Germline trimming cut 4 bases from V and 4 bases from J; bases unmatched to any gene: 7. This chain's CDR3 is CASSSGDRVGYGYTF. The CDR3 DNA sequence: TGTGCCAGCAGTTCGGGGGACAGGGTCGGCTATGGCTACACCTTC.

This clone was picked up one time. CDR3 amino acids: CASSLRVGTGELFF. CDR3 sequence (DNA): TGTGCCAGCAGCCTCAGGGTTGGCACCGGGGAGCTGTTTTTT. This chain uses TRBV5-4 with TRBJ2-2, with D possibly matching TRBD1 (5 bases). Trimming removed 4 bases at V and 4 bases at J, with 11 bases between. This CDR3 has 14 amino acids. CDR1 and CDR2 (germline): SGHNT, YYREEE (reference sequence).

In nucleotides, the CDR3 is TGCGCCAGCAGTTATTCCCGGGACAGGGGGCTGTACGAGCAGTACTTC. Its translation: CASSYSRDRGLYEQYF. V usage is TRBV10-1 and J usage is TRBJ2-7; 12 bases agree with TRBD1. V lost 5 bases, J lost 4 bases, and 9 bases stayed unmatched. Germline CDR1 reads WNHNN; CDR2 reads SYGVQD (reference sequence). The CDR3 spans 16 residues.

The count of this clone is one. The chain is built from TRBV27 and TRBJ2-1, with 7 bases aligning to TRBD1. CDR1 and CDR2 (germline): MNHEY, SMNVEV (reference sequence). The V gene end was trimmed by 6 bases and the J gene end by 3 bases; junction bases not matched to a gene: 11. This CDR3 comprises 16 residues. The CDR3 region is CASRDPWDSIYNEQFF. CDR3 bases: TGTGCCAGCAGGGACCCGTGGGACAGCATCTACAATGAGCAGTTCTTC.

This clone occurred once. This rearrangement joins TRBV7-9 to TRBJ2-5; D gene unclear. The germline V and J ends were trimmed by 4 bases and 5 bases, with 11 bases remaining between them. CDR1 is SEHNR, CDR2 FQNEAQ, per germline (reference sequence). The CDR3 extends over 13 amino acids. CDR3 DNA sequence: TGTGCCAGCAGCTGGGCGGCCGCGGAGACCCAGTACTTC. It specifies CASSWAAAETQYF.

J is TRBJ2-5 and V is TRBV15; D is perhaps TRBD2 (5 bases). The germline V and J ends were trimmed by 3 bases and 5 bases, with 10 bases remaining between them. The CDR3 sequence is 13 residues long. Germline V gene lookup returns CDR1 LNHNV and CDR2 YYDKDF (reference sequence). CDR3 sequence (DNA): TGTGCCACCAGCAGCCCGCCGGGGGAGACCCAGTACTTC. Encoded protein: CATSSPPGETQYF.

The chain carries TRBV28 and TRBJ1-1; weak D call: TRBD1 (6 bases). V lost 6 bases, J lost 3 bases, and 17 bases lay in between. The CDR3 sequence is 15 residues long. Per germline, CDR1 MDHEN and CDR2 SYDVKM. The CDR3 nucleotides read TGTGCCAGCAGGTACGACGTAGGGGGATACACTGAAGCTTTCTTT. This translates into CASRYDVGGYTEAFF.

V is TRBV6-5 and J is TRBJ1-2; maybe TRBD1 (6 bases). The germline gives CDR1 MNHEY, CDR2 SVGAGI. Trimming took 4 bases from V and 6 from J, leaving 15 bases between them. The CDR3 is 14 residues long. The CDR3 loop reads CASSSGGSSHGYTF. Written as DNA, the CDR3 is TGTGCCAGCAGTTCCGGGGGCTCGTCTCATGGCTACACCTTC.

V and J are TRBV19 and TRBJ2-1; 10 bases are a match to TRBD1. Unmatched junction bases numbered 4, after V lost 6 bases and J lost 8 bases. The CDR3 contains 13 residues. Germline V gene sequence: CDR1 LNHDA, CDR2 SQIVND (reference sequence). CDR3 nucleotides: TGTGCCAGTAGCTTGGACAGGGGGGATGAGCAGTTCTTC. It translates to CASSLDRGDEQFF.